These T cell receptor beta chains were read from a single sample in a study of OX40 agonist ivuxolimab in advanced cancers. Repertoires were generated with immunoSEQ multiplex PCR, while TCRdb's copy carries only in-frame clones and drops some. The data hold tens of thousands of clones, with roughly 90% observed a single time. The sample was CD4+ or CD8+ T cells sorted from blood, taken in a trial of the OX40 agonist ivuxolimab. The receptors originated from an adult with an advanced solid tumor such as melanoma, head and neck, liver or kidney cancer. Both conserved end residues are part of each CDR3. The D gene is left open where the match is weak. Not every row has a clone size; where given, it reads once, few, many or a size class.

cdr3_length,v_call,j_call,d_call,clone_size,cdr3_nt,cdr3_aa
15,TRBV6-5,TRBJ2-1,-,-,TGTGCCAGCAGTCCAGACTCGGGGTCCTACAATGAGCAGTTCTTC,CASSPDSGSYNEQFF
17,TRBV19,TRBJ2-2,TRBD1,few,TGTGCCAGTAGTATGGCTTCATGGGACAGGGAGACCGGGGAGCTGTTTTTT,CASSMASWDRETGELFF
19,TRBV5-1,TRBJ1-2,TRBD1,-,TGCGCCAGCAGCTTGTCAGGGACAGGGGCGACTTTCACTAACTATGGCTACACCTTC,CASSLSGTGATFTNYGYTF
17,TRBV7-9,TRBJ1-2,-,-,TGTGCCAGCAGCTTGTTAGACGCCCTTAGTCAGGGCTATGGCTACACCTTC,CASSLLDALSQGYGYTF
13,TRBV19,TRBJ2-7,-,-,TGTGCCAGTAGTATGGTAGGTTCCTACGAGCAGTACTTC,CASSMVGSYEQYF
15,TRBV2,TRBJ2-3,TRBD2,-,TGTGCCAGCAGCACCGGGACTAGCGGCACAGATACGCAGTATTTT,CASSTGTSGTDTQYF
12,TRBV27,TRBJ2-2,-,-,TGTGCCAGCAGTTTAGACACCGGGGAGCTGTTTTTT,CASSLDTGELFF
13,TRBV27,TRBJ2-7,-,-,TGTGCCAGCAGTTTTAGCCAGACCTACGAGCAGTACTTC,CASSFSQTYEQYF
16,TRBV6-1,TRBJ2-1,TRBD2,-,TGTGCCAGCAGTGAAGAAGCGGGAGACCCTAACAATGAGCAGTTCTTC,CASSEEAGDPNNEQFF
17,TRBV10-1,TRBJ2-3,TRBD2,-,TGCGCCAGCAGGTTTATAACCGGGACTACTCATACAGATACGCAGTATTTT,CASRFITGTTHTDTQYF
14,TRBV7-9,TRBJ2-1,TRBD2,few,TGTGCCAGCAGCTTAGTTGCGGGAGCCAATGAGCAGTTCTTC,CASSLVAGANEQFF
16,TRBV4-3,TRBJ1-6,-,-,TGCGCCAGCAGCCAAGATTCAAGGGGATCAAATTCACCCCTCCACTTT,CASSQDSRGSNSPLHF
11,TRBV11-2,TRBJ2-1,-,once,TGTACCAGCAGCTACGCAAATGAGCAGTTCTTC,CTSSYANEQFF
17,TRBV28,TRBJ2-4,TRBD2,-,TGTGCCAGCAGACTAGCGGGAGGGCTCGGGGGCAAAAACATTCAGTACTTC,CASRLAGGLGGKNIQYF
14,TRBV6-6,TRBJ1-5,-,-,TGTGCCAGCACGGAGAATTCGGGCAATCAGCCCCAGCATTTT,CASTENSGNQPQHF
16,TRBV11-3,TRBJ2-5,TRBD1,once,TGTGCCAGCAGCTTTCCGGGACAGGGGTTATCGGAGACCCAGTACTTC,CASSFPGQGLSETQYF
14,TRBV28,TRBJ2-7,-,-,TGTGCCAGCACGAGGGGGAGAACGCCCTACGAGCAGTACTTC,CASTRGRTPYEQYF
16,TRBV5-1,TRBJ2-1,-,-,TGCGCCAGCAGCTTGGATAGTTCCCACCACTACAATGAGCAGTTCTTC,CASSLDSSHHYNEQFF
12,TRBV6-5,TRBJ2-1,-,-,TGTGCCACCCAAACAGGGGGGGATGAGCAGTTCTTC,CATQTGGDEQFF
16,TRBV5-4,TRBJ1-1,-,-,TGTGCCAGCAGCCTTACGGGGGAGGGCATGAACACTGAAGCTTTCTTT,CASSLTGEGMNTEAFF
13,TRBV29-1,TRBJ2-7,TRBD2,-,TGCAGCGTTAGAGCGGGAGAATATATCGAGCAGTACTTC,CSVRAGEYIEQYF
16,TRBV7-8,TRBJ2-3,TRBD2,-,TGTGCCAGCAGCCCCCGCAGCGGGACGAACACAGATACGCAGTATTTT,CASSPRSGTNTDTQYF